The rows below give T cell receptor beta chains drawn from one sample of a study of blood T cells in healthy people across ages. TCRdb analysed the 5' RACE reads with MiXCR anew, one entry per CDR3 protein. The top ten clones hold less than 2.5% of a sample with 1.5 million to 2 million distinct CDR3 sequences, 49% of them seen once. Sequencing was carried out using blood. All receptors derive from a woman aged 40 to 55 in good health. Both conserved end residues are part of each CDR3. The D gene is left open where the match is weak. Size tells how often a clone was seen (once, few, many) or the class of an expanded clone, and some rows leave it out.

j_call	v_call	d_call	clone_size	cdr3_nt	cdr3_aa
TRBJ2-3	TRBV3-1	-	-	TGTGCCAGCAGCCAAACAGGGAGGGGCGATACGCAGTATTTT	CASSQTGRGDTQYF
TRBJ1-1	TRBV10-3	-	-	TGTGCCATCAGTGAGCAGGGGATAAACACTGAAGCTTTCTTT	CAISEQGINTEAFF
TRBJ2-3	TRBV27	-	-	TGTGCCAGCACCTTACTTAGGACAGCCGTTCGTCCTAGCACGGATACGCAGTATTTT	CASTLLRTAVRPSTDTQYF
TRBJ1-2	TRBV6-5	TRBD1	-	TGTGCCAGCAGTTCCCCCGGACAGGACCCTAACTATGGCTACACCTTC	CASSSPGQDPNYGYTF
TRBJ2-7	TRBV14	TRBD2	-	TGTGCCAGCAGCCAAGATCGCGGGGGGATTAGTTACGAGCAGTACTTC	CASSQDRGGISYEQYF
TRBJ2-5	TRBV4-1	TRBD2	-	TGCGCCAGCAGCCAAGCGGGACTATCCCAGGAGACCCAGTACTTC	CASSQAGLSQETQYF
TRBJ2-7	TRBV2	-	-	TGTGCCAGCAGTGAATTGGGGGGACAGCACTACGAGCAGTACTTC	CASSELGGQHYEQYF
TRBJ2-5	TRBV20-1	-	few	TGCAGTGCTAGATCCTCGGAATCGGAGACCCAGTACTTC	CSARSSESETQYF
TRBJ1-1	TRBV20-1	-	once	TGCAGTGCTAGGGAGTGGCGGCGAAACACTGAAGCTTTCTTT	CSAREWRRNTEAFF
TRBJ2-3	TRBV2	-	-	TGTGCCAGCGTGGAGACTGCCACAGATACGCAGTATTTT	CASVETATDTQYF
TRBJ2-4	TRBV6-4	-	-	TGTGCCAGCAGTGACTTATTGGGCATTCAGTACTTC	CASSDLLGIQYF
TRBJ2-3	TRBV7-2	-	once	TGTGCCAGCAGCTTAGCGGGGAGGCCCAGCACAGATACGCAGTATTTT	CASSLAGRPSTDTQYF
TRBJ2-1	TRBV18	-	-	TGTGCCAGCTCCGCCCCACCCCGGGGGAATGAGCAGTTCTTC	CASSAPPRGNEQFF
TRBJ2-3	TRBV20-1	-	-	TGCAGTGCTAGCAGGGGACCACCGGATACGCAGTATTTT	CSASRGPPDTQYF
TRBJ2-2	TRBV7-2	-	few	TGTGCCAGCAGCTTTTCCAGGATCGCAGGGGAGCTGTTTTTT	CASSFSRIAGELFF
TRBJ1-4	TRBV4-2	-	-	TGTGCCAGCAGCCAAGCCGCCCCTGGGACTAATGAAAAACTGTTTTTT	CASSQAAPGTNEKLFF
TRBJ2-3	TRBV29-1	TRBD2	-	TGCAGCGTTGCCAGCGGGGGTGGAGATACGCAGTATTTT	CSVASGGGDTQYF
TRBJ2-1	TRBV19	TRBD2	-	TGTGCCAGTAGTATCTCGATCAGCGGGGGGGCCGATAATGAGCAGTTCTTC	CASSISISGGADNEQFF
TRBJ2-3	TRBV19	TRBD1	-	TGTGCCAGTAGTATCCGGACAGGGCCCACAGATACGCAGTATTTT	CASSIRTGPTDTQYF
TRBJ2-4	TRBV28	-	few	TGTGCCAGCAGTTCAGGGACCCCTGGCAAAAACATTCAGTACTTC	CASSSGTPGKNIQYF
TRBJ2-7	TRBV3-1	-	-	TGTGCCAGCAGCCAAGAGGGGCCCGGGAGTGAAAACTACGAGCAGTACTTC	CASSQEGPGSENYEQYF
TRBJ2-1	TRBV9	-	-	TGTGCCAGCAGCGTAAGTAGCGCCGCCTACAATGAGCAGTTCTTC	CASSVSSAAYNEQFF
TRBJ2-4	TRBV29-1	-	many	TGCAGCGTCCAGGGTCTCGGGAACATTCAGTACTTC	CSVQGLGNIQYF
TRBJ2-5	TRBV7-8	TRBD2	-	TGTGCCAGCAGCTTAGGCCCCCGGCTAGCGGGGGTGGAGACCCAGTACTTC	CASSLGPRLAGVETQYF
TRBJ2-3	TRBV6-6	TRBD2	few	TGTGCCAGCAGCGAAAGCGGGGGGGGCACAGATACGCAGTATTTT	CASSESGGGTDTQYF
TRBJ1-2	TRBV28	-	-	TGTGCCAGCAGCCAACGGCCTTCTTACACCTTC	CASSQRPSYTF
TRBJ2-7	TRBV29-1	-	-	TGCAGCGTTGAGGAGAGTAACTACGAGCAGTACTTC	CSVEESNYEQYF
TRBJ2-1	TRBV2	-	-	TGTGCCGGCGAGGCCCGGTACGATGAGCAGTTCTTC	CAGEARYDEQFF
TRBJ1-4	TRBV20-1	-	few	TGCAGTGCTAGAGATGTGCTGAGAACTAATGAAAAACTGTTTTTT	CSARDVLRTNEKLFF
TRBJ2-5	TRBV7-7	-	-	TGTGCTAGCAGCTCTTCAGCCCAAGAGACCCAGTACTTC	CASSSSAQETQYF
TRBJ2-5	TRBV20-1	TRBD2	-	TGCAGTGCTAGAAGGCGGGGGGGGGTAATGCAAGAGACCCAGTACTTC	CSARRRGGVMQETQYF
TRBJ2-5	TRBV24-1	-	-	TGTGCCACCAGTGATTCGGGCATTCGAGAGACCCAGTACTTC	CATSDSGIRETQYF
TRBJ2-7	TRBV6-2/TRBV6-3	TRBD1	-	TGTGCCAGCAGTTACCCGGACAGGAACTACGAGCAGTACTTC	CASSYPDRNYEQYF
TRBJ1-6	TRBV20-1	-	-	TGCAGTGCTAGACCCTTTCTACAGGGTGTGGATTCACCCCTCCACTTT	CSARPFLQGVDSPLHF
TRBJ2-1	TRBV7-2	-	few	TGTGCCAGCAGCCGAGGGGGGGTAAACAATGAGCAGTTCTTC	CASSRGGVNNEQFF
TRBJ2-3	TRBV14	-	few	TGTGCCAGCAGCCTTCAGGGGGGGTTCACAGATACGCAGTATTTT	CASSLQGGFTDTQYF
TRBJ2-5	TRBV3-1	TRBD2	-	TGTGCCAGCAGCCAAGGGGTTAGCGGGGGACGGACCCAGTACTTC	CASSQGVSGGRTQYF
TRBJ1-2	TRBV6-1	-	few	TGTGCCAGCAGTCCCGACCGCAACCACTATGGCTACACCTTC	CASSPDRNHYGYTF
TRBJ2-1	TRBV6-1	-	-	TGTGCCAGCAGTCGGACAGTTAACAATGAGCAGTTCTTC	CASSRTVNNEQFF
TRBJ2-3	TRBV3-1	-	few	TGTGCCAGCAGCCAAGATACGGAGTGGAGCACAGATACGCAGTATTTT	CASSQDTEWSTDTQYF
TRBJ2-5	TRBV4-1	-	-	TGCGCCAGCCAAGAAGGCGGTCAGGAGACCCAGTACTTC	CASQEGGQETQYF
TRBJ2-1	TRBV27	-	-	TGTGCCAGCAGTCTGTCGGGCTTCGGAAATGAGCAGTTCTTC	CASSLSGFGNEQFF
TRBJ1-5	TRBV7-2	TRBD1	few	TGTGCCAGCAGCGGCAGGACAGGGGTCGGTTGGGATCAGCCCCAGCATTTT	CASSGRTGVGWDQPQHF
TRBJ2-5	TRBV3-1	-	few	TGTGCCAGCAGCCAGGGGAGCGGTAAAGAGACCCAGTACTTC	CASSQGSGKETQYF
TRBJ1-2	TRBV13	-	-	TGTGCCAGCAGCTTACTAGCTAACCCTAACTATGGCTACACCTTC	CASSLLANPNYGYTF
TRBJ1-2	TRBV7-2	-	-	TGTGCCAGCAGCGCGCCGGAACTCGGAGTGGGATATGGCTACACCTTC	CASSAPELGVGYGYTF
TRBJ2-1	TRBV20-1	TRBD1	once	TGCAGTCATACGGGACAGGCAAGGGGTGAGCAGTTCTTC	CSHTGQARGEQFF
TRBJ1-2	TRBV5-5	-	few	TGTGCCAGCAGCTCGGGACGGGCGAACTATGGCTACACCTTC	CASSSGRANYGYTF
TRBJ2-5	TRBV11-3	TRBD1	-	TGTGCCAGCAGTTTCAGGGGGAACGGACAAGAGACCCAGTACTTC	CASSFRGNGQETQYF
TRBJ2-7	TRBV11-2	TRBD1	-	TGTGCCAGCAGCGCTTTGGGACAGGCCTCCTACGAGCAGTACTTC	CASSALGQASYEQYF
TRBJ2-5	TRBV5-1	TRBD1	few	TGCGCCAGCATCACAGGGGAAGGGGAGACCCAGTACTTC	CASITGEGETQYF
TRBJ2-3	TRBV27	TRBD2	-	TGTGCCAGCAGTTTCCGGGGGGGAGTAACAGATACGCAGTATTTT	CASSFRGGVTDTQYF
TRBJ2-7	TRBV20-1	-	-	TGCAGTGCTAGTACGGGGGACGCCTACGAGCAGTACTTC	CSASTGDAYEQYF
TRBJ1-1	TRBV6-5	TRBD1	many	TGTGCCAGCAGTCGGGACAGGGGGAACACTGAAGCTTTCTTT	CASSRDRGNTEAFF